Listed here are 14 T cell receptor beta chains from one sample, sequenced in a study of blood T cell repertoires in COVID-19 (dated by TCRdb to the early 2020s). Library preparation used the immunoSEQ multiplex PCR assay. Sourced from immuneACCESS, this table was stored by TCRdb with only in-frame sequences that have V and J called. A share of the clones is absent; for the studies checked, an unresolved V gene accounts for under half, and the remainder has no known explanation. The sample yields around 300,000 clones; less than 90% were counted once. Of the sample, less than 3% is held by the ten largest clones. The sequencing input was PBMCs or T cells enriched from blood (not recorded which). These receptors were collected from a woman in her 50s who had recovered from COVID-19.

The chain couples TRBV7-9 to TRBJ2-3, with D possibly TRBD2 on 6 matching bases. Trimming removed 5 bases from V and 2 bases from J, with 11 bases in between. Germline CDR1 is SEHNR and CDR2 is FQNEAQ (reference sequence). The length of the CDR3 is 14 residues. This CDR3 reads CASSRGGYTDTQYF. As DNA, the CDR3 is TGTGCCAGCAGCCGTGGGGGGTACACAGATACGCAGTATTTT. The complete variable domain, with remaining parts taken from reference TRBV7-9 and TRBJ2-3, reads DTGVSQNPRHKITKRGQNVTFRCDPISEHNRLYWYRQTLGQGPEFLTYFQNEAQLEKSRLLSDRFSAERPKGSFSTLEIQRTEQGDSAMYLCASSRGGYTDTQYFGPGTRLTVL.

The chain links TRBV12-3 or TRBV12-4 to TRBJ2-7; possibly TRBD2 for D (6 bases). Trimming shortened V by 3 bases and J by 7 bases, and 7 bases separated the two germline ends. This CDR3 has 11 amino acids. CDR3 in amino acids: CASSFSGEQYF. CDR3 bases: TGTGCCAGCAGTTTCAGCGGGGAGCAGTACTTC.

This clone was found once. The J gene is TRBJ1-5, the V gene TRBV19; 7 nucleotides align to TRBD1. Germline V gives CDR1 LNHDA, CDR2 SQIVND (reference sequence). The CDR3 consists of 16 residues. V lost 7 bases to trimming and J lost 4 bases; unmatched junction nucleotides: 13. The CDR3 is CASIDNPGQKNQPQHF. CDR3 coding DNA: TGTGCCAGTATCGATAATCCGGGACAGAAGAATCAGCCCCAGCATTTT.

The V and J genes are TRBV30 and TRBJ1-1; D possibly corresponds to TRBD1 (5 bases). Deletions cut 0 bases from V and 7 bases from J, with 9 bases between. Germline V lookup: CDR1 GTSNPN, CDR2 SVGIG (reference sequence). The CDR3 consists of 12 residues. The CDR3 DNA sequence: TGTGCCTGGAGTGTACGGCAGGGTGAAGCTTTCTTT. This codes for CAWSVRQGEAFF.

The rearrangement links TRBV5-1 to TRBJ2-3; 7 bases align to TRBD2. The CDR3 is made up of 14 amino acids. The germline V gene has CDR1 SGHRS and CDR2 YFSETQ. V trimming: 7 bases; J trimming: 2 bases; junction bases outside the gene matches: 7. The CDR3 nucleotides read TGCGCCAGCTATTACGCGGGAGCCACAGATACGCAGTATTTT. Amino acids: CASYYAGATDTQYF.

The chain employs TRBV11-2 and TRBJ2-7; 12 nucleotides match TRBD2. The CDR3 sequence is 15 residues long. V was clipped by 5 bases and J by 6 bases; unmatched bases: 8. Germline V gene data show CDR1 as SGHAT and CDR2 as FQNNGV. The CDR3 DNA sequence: TGTGCCAGCAGCGAGACTAGCGGGAGTTTTGTCGAGCAGTACTTC. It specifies CASSETSGSFVEQYF. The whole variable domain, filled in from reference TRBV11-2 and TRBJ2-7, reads EAGVAQSPRYKIIEKRQSVAFWCNPISGHATLYWYQQILGQGPKLLIQFQNNGVVDDSQLPKDRFSAERLKGVDSTLKIQPAKLEDSAVYLCASSETSGSFVEQYFGPGTRLTVT.

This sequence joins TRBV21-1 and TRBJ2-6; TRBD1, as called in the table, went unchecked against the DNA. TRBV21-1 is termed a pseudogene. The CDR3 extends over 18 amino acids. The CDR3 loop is CASSQRIDRECGANVLTF. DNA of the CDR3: TGTGCCAGCAGCCAACGAATTGACAGGGAATGTGGGGCCAACGTCCTGACTTTC.

As DNA, the CDR3 is TGTGCCAGCAGCTCCAACTCGCCAAACACGCAGTATTTT. It translates to CASSSNSPNTQYF. The chain combines TRBV7-8 with TRBJ2-3; D not resolved. V gave up 4 bases and J gave up 9 bases, with 14 bases separating them. This CDR3 spans 13 amino acids. Germline CDR1 and CDR2: SGHVS and FQNEAQ.

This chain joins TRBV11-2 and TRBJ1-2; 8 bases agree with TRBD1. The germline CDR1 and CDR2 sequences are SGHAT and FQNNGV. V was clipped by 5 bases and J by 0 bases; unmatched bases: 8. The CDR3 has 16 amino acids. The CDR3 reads CASSLHDRGANYGYTF. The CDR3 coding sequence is TGTGCCAGCAGCCTGCATGACAGGGGAGCTAACTATGGCTACACCTTC. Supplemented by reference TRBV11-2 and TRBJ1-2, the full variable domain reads EAGVAQSPRYKIIEKRQSVAFWCNPISGHATLYWYQQILGQGPKLLIQFQNNGVVDDSQLPKDRFSAERLKGVDSTLKIQPAKLEDSAVYLCASSLHDRGANYGYTFGSGTRLTVV.

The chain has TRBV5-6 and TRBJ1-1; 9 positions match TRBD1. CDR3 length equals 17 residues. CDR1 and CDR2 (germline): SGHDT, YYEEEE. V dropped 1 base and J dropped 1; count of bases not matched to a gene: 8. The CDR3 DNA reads TGTGCCAGCAGCTTGTTGGGACAGGGAGGGGCGAACACTGAAGCTTTCTTT. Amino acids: CASSLLGQGGANTEAFF.

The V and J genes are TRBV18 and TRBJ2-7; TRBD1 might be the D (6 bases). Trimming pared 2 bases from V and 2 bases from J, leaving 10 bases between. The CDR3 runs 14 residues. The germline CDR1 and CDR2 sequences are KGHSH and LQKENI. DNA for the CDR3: TGTGCCAGCTCACCAGGGGGCCAGACCTACGAGCAGTACTTC. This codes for CASSPGGQTYEQYF.

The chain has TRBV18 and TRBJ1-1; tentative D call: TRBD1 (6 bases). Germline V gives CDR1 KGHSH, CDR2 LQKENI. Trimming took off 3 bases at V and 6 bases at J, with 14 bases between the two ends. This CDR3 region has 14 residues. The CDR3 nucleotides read TGTGCCAGCTCACCGACGGGGGGCGCCTCTGAAGCTTTCTTT. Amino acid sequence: CASSPTGGASEAFF. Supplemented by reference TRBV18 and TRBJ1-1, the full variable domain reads NAGVMQNPRHLVRRRGQEARLRCSPMKGHSHVYWYRQLPEEGLKFMVYLQKENIIDESGMPKERFSAEFPKEGPSILRIQQVVRGDSAAYFCASSPTGGASEAFFGQGTRLTVV.

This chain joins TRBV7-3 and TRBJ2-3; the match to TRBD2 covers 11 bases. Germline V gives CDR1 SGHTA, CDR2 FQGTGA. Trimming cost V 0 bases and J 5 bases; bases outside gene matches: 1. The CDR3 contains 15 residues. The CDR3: CASSLTGTSGDTQYF. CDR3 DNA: TGTGCCAGCAGCTTAACCGGGACTAGCGGAGATACGCAGTATTTT.

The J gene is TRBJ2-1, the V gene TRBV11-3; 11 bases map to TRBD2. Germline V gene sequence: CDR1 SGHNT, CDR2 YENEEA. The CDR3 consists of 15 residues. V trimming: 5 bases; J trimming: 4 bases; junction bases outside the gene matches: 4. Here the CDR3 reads CASSRRLAGYNEQFF. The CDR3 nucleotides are TGTGCCAGCAGCCGCCGACTAGCGGGGTACAATGAGCAGTTCTTC.